This T cell receptor (beta chain) was observed in a study of post-analysis software for immune sequencing data. Study results and caveats: Higher frequency in patients than in controls was seen for roughly five TRBV segments, with TRBV5-6, TRBV5-1 and TRBV20-1 among them. Compared against controls, patients with multiple sclerosis displayed significantly lower normalized Chao1 diversity.

CDR1 and CDR2 from the germline V gene are KGHDR and SFDVKD. There are 9 residues in the CDR3. V lost 6 bases to trimming and J lost 12 bases, with 7 bases between them. About this clonotype itself: Its antigen is undetermined.

Sequencing libraries made from TCR beta cDNA carried unique molecular identifiers. TCRdb analysed the PCR reads with MiXCR anew, one entry per CDR3 protein. The data contain around 400,000 distinct CDR3 sequences, around 37% of them singletons. The chain employs TRBV24-1 and TRBJ1-1, with D hard to call. This sequence originates from a girl aged 5 to 17 with multiple sclerosis. Sequenced sample: blood. The CDR3 spells CATSFVTFF. The CDR3 DNA reads TGTGCCACCAGTTTCGTAACTTTCTTT.